This T cell receptor (beta chain) is from a study of T cells in Graves' hyperthyroidism and ophthalmopathy. RNA transcripts provided the source from which TCR beta CDR3 regions were amplified. A first-round RT-PCR of the TCR CDR3 used the HTBI primer set. TCRdb passed the multiplex PCR reads through MiXCR, listing each CDR3 protein once. The table lists 450,000 to 700,000 distinct CDR3 sequences, 35% to 55% of them singletons, with about 8.3% in the top ten. Germline V gives CDR1 DFQATT, CDR2 SNEGSKA (reference sequence). This CDR3 spans 14 amino acids. After removal of 2 bases from V and 5 bases from J, the junction contained 5 bases not matched to a gene. This clonotype was counted at least ten times.

The sample taken for sequencing was peripheral blood or thyroid tissue (not recorded which). The sequence came from a young woman with Graves' hyperthyroidism. V gene TRBV20-1 combines with J gene TRBJ1-4; 7 bases align to TRBD1. CDR3 region: CSARRQGQNEKLFF. DNA of the CDR3: TGCAGTGCTAGACGGCAGGGACAGAATGAAAAACTGTTTTTT.